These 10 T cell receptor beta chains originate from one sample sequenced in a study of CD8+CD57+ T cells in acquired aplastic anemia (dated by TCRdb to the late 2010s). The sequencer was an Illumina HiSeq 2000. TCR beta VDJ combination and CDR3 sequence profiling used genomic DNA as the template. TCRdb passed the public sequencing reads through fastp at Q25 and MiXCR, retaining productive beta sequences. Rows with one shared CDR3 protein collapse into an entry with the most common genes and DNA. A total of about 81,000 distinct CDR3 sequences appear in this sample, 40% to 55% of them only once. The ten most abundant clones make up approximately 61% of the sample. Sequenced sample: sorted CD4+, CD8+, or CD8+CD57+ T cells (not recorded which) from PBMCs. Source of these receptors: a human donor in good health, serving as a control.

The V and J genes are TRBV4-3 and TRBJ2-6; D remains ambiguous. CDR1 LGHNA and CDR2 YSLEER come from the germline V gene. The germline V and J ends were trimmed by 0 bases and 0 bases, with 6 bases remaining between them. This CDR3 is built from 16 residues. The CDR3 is CASSQDGNSGANVLTF. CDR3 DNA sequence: TGCGCCAGCAGCCAAGATGGGAACTCTGGGGCCAACGTCCTGACTTTC.

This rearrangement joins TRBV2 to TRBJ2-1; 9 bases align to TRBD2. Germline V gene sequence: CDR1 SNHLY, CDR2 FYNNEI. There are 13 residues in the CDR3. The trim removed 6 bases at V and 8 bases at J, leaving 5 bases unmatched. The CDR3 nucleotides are TGTGCCAGCAGCGTTAGCGGGAGCCATGAGCAGTTCTTC. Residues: CASSVSGSHEQFF. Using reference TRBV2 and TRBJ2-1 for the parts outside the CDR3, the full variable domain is EPEVTQTPSHQVTQMGQEVILRCVPISNHLYFYWYRQILGQKVEFLVSFYNNEISEKSEIFDDQFSVERPDGSNFTLKIRSTKLEDSAMYFCASSVSGSHEQFFGPGTRLTVL.

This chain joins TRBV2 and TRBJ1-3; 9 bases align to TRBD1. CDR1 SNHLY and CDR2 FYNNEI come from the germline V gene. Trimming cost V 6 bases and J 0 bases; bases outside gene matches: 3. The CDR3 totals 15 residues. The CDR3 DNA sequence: TGTGCCAGCAGACGACAGGGGGTCTCTGGAAACACCATATATTTT. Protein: CASRRQGVSGNTIYF.

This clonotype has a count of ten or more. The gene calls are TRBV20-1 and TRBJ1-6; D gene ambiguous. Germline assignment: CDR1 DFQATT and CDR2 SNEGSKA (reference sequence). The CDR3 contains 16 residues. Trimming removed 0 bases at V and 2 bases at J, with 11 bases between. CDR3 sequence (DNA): TGCAGTGCTAGAGATTCCGACATAACCTATAATTCACCCCTCCACTTT. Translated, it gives CSARDSDITYNSPLHF.

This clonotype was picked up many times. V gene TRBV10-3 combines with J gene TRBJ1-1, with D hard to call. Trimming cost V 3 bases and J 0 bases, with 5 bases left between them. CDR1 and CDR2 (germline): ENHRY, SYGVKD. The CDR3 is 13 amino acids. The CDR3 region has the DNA TGTGCCATCAGTGAAGCCCTGAACACTGAAGCTTTCTTT. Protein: CAISEALNTEAFF.

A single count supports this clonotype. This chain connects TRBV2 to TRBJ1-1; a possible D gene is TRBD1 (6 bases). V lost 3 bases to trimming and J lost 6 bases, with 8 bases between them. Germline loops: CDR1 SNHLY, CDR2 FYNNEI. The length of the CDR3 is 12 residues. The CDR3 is CASSEWTAEAFF. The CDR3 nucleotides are TGTGCCAGCAGTGAGTGGACAGCTGAAGCTTTCTTT.

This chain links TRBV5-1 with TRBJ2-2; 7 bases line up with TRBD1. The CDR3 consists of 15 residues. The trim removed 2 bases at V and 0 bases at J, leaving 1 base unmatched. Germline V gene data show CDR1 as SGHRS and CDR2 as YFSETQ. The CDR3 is CASSFGTANTGELFF. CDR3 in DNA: TGCGCCAGCAGCTTCGGGACAGCGAACACCGGGGAGCTGTTTTTT.

This chain's CDR3 is CASSRTLGDSPLHF. The CDR3 DNA sequence: TGTGCCAGCAGTCGGACCCTGGGGGATTCACCCCTCCACTTT. V and J are TRBV5-6 and TRBJ1-6; D perhaps matches TRBD1 (5 bases). CDR3 length: 14 residues. V lost 5 bases, J lost 8 bases, and 14 bases lay in between. Germline-derived CDR1 and CDR2 are SGHDT and YYEEEE.

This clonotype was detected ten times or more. The chain's CDR3 is CASSASPGQGATDTQYF. For the CDR3, the DNA is TGTGCCAGTAGTGCCTCACCGGGACAGGGGGCCACAGATACGCAGTATTTT. This rearrangement joins TRBV19 to TRBJ2-3; 12 bases are shared with TRBD1. Germline CDR1 reads LNHDA; CDR2 reads SQIVND (reference sequence). The CDR3 extends over 17 amino acids. V lost 5 bases, J lost 2 bases, and 8 bases stayed unmatched.

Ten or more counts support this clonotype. The CDR3: CASSPDSSYEQYF. The CDR3 bases are TGTGCCAGCAGCCCCGACAGCTCCTACGAGCAGTACTTC. The chain is built from TRBV9 and TRBJ2-7, with TRBD1 as a possible D gene (5 bases). The CDR3 length is 13 residues. Deletions cut 4 bases from V and 0 bases from J, with 8 bases between. Per the germline V gene, CDR1 is SGDLS and CDR2 is YYNGEE.